The next 14 T cell receptor beta chains were all read from a single sample in a study of cytomegalovirus exposure and HLA in healthy donors. PCR used 60 Vbeta primers and 13 Jbeta primers. Measured with immunoSEQ multiplex PCR; TCRdb has only the in-frame clones, and not every one. The sample shows 100,000 to 150,000 clones, over 60% of them seen only once. The specimen was PBMCs. All receptors come from a woman aged 60-75 years in good health and CMV-seronegative.

V and J are TRBV2 and TRBJ1-1; D is possibly TRBD1 (6 bases). Germline CDR1 and CDR2: SNHLY and FYNNEI. V gave up 3 bases and J gave up 7 bases, with 15 bases separating them. The CDR3 runs 14 residues. In nucleotides, the CDR3 is TGTGCCAGCAGTGAGGGGGGGGCAGGAGGTGAAGCTTTCTTT. This gives the protein CASSEGGAGGEAFF.

This clone was found once. The J gene is TRBJ2-2, the V gene TRBV7-7; possible D gene TRBD2, 6 bases. Germline values: CDR1 SSHAT, CDR2 FNYEAQ (reference sequence). Trimming left V 6 bases short and J 3 bases short, with 14 bases between. The CDR3 is made up of 15 amino acids. The CDR3 loop is CASSLSGLHTGELFF. The CDR3 DNA is TGTGCCAGCAGTCTTTCGGGACTCCACACCGGGGAGCTGTTTTTT.

The rearrangement links TRBV18 to TRBJ1-1, with D perhaps matching TRBD1 (6 bases). Germline V gene sequence: CDR1 KGHSH, CDR2 LQKENI. Between the trimmed V and J ends, which lost 2 bases and 2 bases, there was a span of 12 bases. The CDR3 runs to 15 residues. CDR3 protein: CASSPGQRINTEAFF. The DNA of the CDR3 is TGTGCCAGCTCACCAGGACAGAGAATAAACACTGAAGCTTTCTTT.

The chain couples TRBV4-1 to TRBJ2-7; tentative D call: TRBD2 (6 bases). V shed 0 bases and J shed 5 bases, with 14 bases lying between them. Germline values: CDR1 MGHRA, CDR2 YSYEKL. The CDR3 consists of 15 residues. The CDR3 here is CASSQDPGVSNEQYF. DNA of the CDR3: TGCGCCAGCAGCCAAGACCCGGGAGTCAGCAACGAGCAGTACTTC.

V usage is TRBV5-1 and J usage is TRBJ1-3, with D uncertain. This CDR3 is built from 13 residues. V was clipped by 3 bases and J by 4 bases, with 8 bases between them. From germline, CDR1 is SGHRS and CDR2 YFSETQ. CDR3 sequence (DNA): TGCGCCAGCAGCTCGAAACAGGGAAACACCATATATTTT. This codes for CASSSKQGNTIYF. The whole variable domain, filled in from reference TRBV5-1 and TRBJ1-3, reads KAGVTQTPRYLIKTRGQQVTLSCSPISGHRSVSWYQQTPGQGLQFLFEYFSETQRNKGNFPGRFSGRQFSNSRSEMNVSTLELGDSALYLCASSSKQGNTIYFGEGSWLTVV.

The sample holds a few counts of this clone. This rearrangement joins TRBV15 to TRBJ1-1, with D unresolved. Germline V gives CDR1 LNHNV, CDR2 YYDKDF (reference sequence). The CDR3 covers 16 residues. V lost 5 bases and J 4 bases, leaving 20 bases between the germline ends. CDR3 sequence reads: CATSPAPTSRSTEAFF. The CDR3 DNA reads as TGTGCCACCAGCCCCGCACCCACTTCTCGGAGCACTGAAGCTTTCTTT. The full variable domain, rest sourced from reference TRBV15 and TRBJ1-1, is DAMVIQNPRYQVTQFGKPVTLSCSQTLNHNVMYWYQQKSSQAPKLLFHYYDKDFNNEADTPDNFQSRRPNTSFCFLDIRSPGLGDTAMYLCATSPAPTSRSTEAFFGQGTRLTVV.

The chain uses TRBV4-1 and TRBJ1-2; no clear D. Germline assignment: CDR1 MGHRA and CDR2 YSYEKL. V gave up 4 bases and J gave up 0 bases, with 12 bases separating them. This CDR3 region has 15 residues. CDR3 nucleotide sequence: TGCGCCAGCAGCCCTAGTGATGCAGCTAACTATGGCTACACCTTC. Protein: CASSPSDAANYGYTF.

This chain connects TRBV29-1 to TRBJ1-1, with D tentatively TRBD1 (6 bases). The CDR3 loop spans 15 amino acids. Germline assignment: CDR1 SQVTM and CDR2 ANQGSEA. V lost 4 bases, J lost 3 bases, and 18 bases lay in between. CDR3 in amino acids: CSVAGQKSGDTEAFF. The CDR3, as DNA: TGCAGCGTTGCTGGGCAGAAGTCAGGGGACACTGAAGCTTTCTTT.

The V call is TRBV5-1, the J call TRBJ1-3, with D possibly TRBD1 on 6 matching bases. The CDR3 loop spans 14 amino acids. The germline V gene encodes CDR1 SGHRS and CDR2 YFSETQ. V gave up 4 bases and J gave up 5 bases, with 13 bases separating them. The CDR3 sequence: CASSPGQGRNTIYF. CDR3 DNA: TGCGCCAGCAGCCCGGGGCAGGGGAGAAACACCATATATTTT.

This clone occurred a few times. The genes are TRBV21-1 and TRBJ1-1. TRBV21-1 is an annotated pseudogene. CDR3 length: 15 residues. Here the CDR3 reads CASSKLAGQDTEAFF. CDR3 bases: TGTGCCAGCAGCAAGCTAGCTGGTCAGGACACTGAAGCTTTCTTT.

The chain is built from TRBV5-3 and TRBJ2-2, with 12 bases lining up with TRBD2. TRBV5-3 is given ORF status, its function remaining uncertain. The CDR3 has 17 residues. V was pared by 2 bases and J by 6 bases, with 8 bases of the junction left unmatched. The chain's CDR3 is CARSFRLAGGQAGELFF. The CDR3 bases are TGTGCCAGAAGCTTTCGCCTAGCGGGGGGGCAGGCCGGGGAGCTGTTTTTT.

A single count supports this clone. This chain uses TRBV19 with TRBJ2-3; TRBD1 might be the D (5 bases). In germline, CDR1 is LNHDA, CDR2 SQIVND (reference sequence). This CDR3 is 15 amino acids long. V lost 3 bases and J lost 2, with 12 bases in between. CDR3 amino acids: CASSIGTGFTDTQYF. The DNA for the CDR3 is TGTGCCAGTAGTATCGGAACAGGCTTCACAGATACGCAGTATTTT.

The V and J genes are TRBV7-3 and TRBJ1-2, with TRBD1 as a possible D gene (5 bases). Germline V gene data show CDR1 as SGHTA and CDR2 as FQGTGA. V was pared by 0 bases and J by 5 bases, with 16 bases between. The CDR3 covers 16 residues. The CDR3 here is CASSLTGGTGLYGYTF. The DNA of the CDR3 is TGTGCCAGCAGCTTAACAGGCGGGACGGGGCTGTATGGCTACACCTTC.

The CDR3 region has the DNA TGTGCCAGCACCCTATCCGGTGAAAAACTGTTTTTT. Protein: CASTLSGEKLFF. The chain carries TRBV28 and TRBJ1-4; D remains ambiguous. With 7 bases removed from V and 7 bases from J, the gap between germline ends came to 10 bases. Germline V gene data show CDR1 as MDHEN and CDR2 as SYDVKM. There are 12 residues in the CDR3.